Included here is one T cell receptor beta chain sequence, with context. Its antigen remains unknown. J gave up 2 bases and V 4 bases, and 7 bases lay outside the gene matches. The CDR3 is made up of 15 amino acids. Germline-derived CDR1 and CDR2 are SGHRS and YFSETQ. The data derive from a study of cytomegalovirus exposure and HLA in healthy donors. Findings of the study overall: According to the study, roughly 160 TCR beta chains were cytomegalovirus-associated.

The PCR made use of 60 Vbeta and 13 Jbeta primers. Sequencing used immunoSEQ multiplex PCR; TCRdb keeps in-frame clones, though not all of them. The sample carries around 150,000 clones, approximately 62% recorded once. The sequence was obtained from a man aged 50 to 59 in good health and CMV-seronegative. The sample consisted of PBMCs. The genes are TRBV5-1 and TRBJ2-5, with 8 bases aligning to TRBD2. CDR3 in amino acids: CASSLRGADQETQYF. CDR3 coding DNA: TGCGCCAGCAGCCTGCGGGGGGCCGATCAAGAGACCCAGTACTTC.